The clone carrying this TCR beta chain was recorded many times. The cDNA was generated through 5'RACE incorporating 10-nucleotide random UMIs. TCRdb redid the calling of the 5' RACE reads with MiXCR, one entry per CDR3 protein. The table includes more than 95,000 distinct CDR3 sequences, roughly a tenth detected once. The data are from a study of neurological immune-mediated disorders. This CDR3 is built from 14 residues. V dropped 1 base and J dropped 2 bases, with 8 bases sitting between them. The germline gives CDR1 SGHRS, CDR2 YFSETQ. Time point defined: longitudinal time-point 3. The material sequenced was PBMCs. The clonotype comes from a female donor with HTLV-1-associated myelopathy (HAM/TSP). This chain uses TRBV5-1 with TRBJ2-3, with D uncertain. The CDR3 loop is CASSLFAATDTQYF. The CDR3 region has the DNA TGCGCCAGCAGCTTGTTTGCAGCCACAGATACGCAGTATTTT.